This paragraph covers one T cell receptor beta chain sequence. The antigen is not known. The data stem from a study of cytomegalovirus exposure and HLA in healthy donors. Study-wide background: Of all 400 or so donors who were genotyped, roughly 81% belonged to the Caucasian-associated ancestry cluster.

The study ran its PCR with 60 Vbeta and 13 Jbeta primers. The data were produced by immunoSEQ multiplex PCR, yet TCRdb's version contains in-frame clones alone and is incomplete. Reported are roughly 36,000 clones; the ten largest clones contain approximately 2.9%. General study results and limits: Accurate HLA-A and HLA-B prediction from TCR beta sequences was reported for most subjects. In vitro experiments confirmed that a few CMV-associated chains were specific for CMV antigens. TCR association rates varied by HLA locus in a later analysis, with DRB1 highest and HLA-C lowest.

CDR3 length equals 15 residues. Trimming took 4 bases from V and 4 from J, leaving 19 bases between them. CDR1 is SQVTM and CDR2 is ANQGSEA in the germline V gene. Sequences were obtained from PBMCs. The sequence derives from a woman aged 25 to 45 in good health and CMV-seropositive. The genes are TRBV29-1 and TRBJ2-5; D might be TRBD1 (5 bases). The CDR3 region has the DNA TGCAGCGTTGTTATCCCCCCAGGGCTTTTAGAGACCCAGTACTTC. Translated: CSVVIPPGLLETQYF.